A single sample is the source of the 21 T cell receptor beta chains below, sequenced in a study of T cells in Graves' hyperthyroidism and ophthalmopathy. Regions amplified from RNA transcripts were the TCR beta CDR3 regions. First-round RT-PCR with HTBI primers amplified the TCR CDR3 region. TCRdb processed the multiplex PCR reads anew with MiXCR; each CDR3 protein has one entry. This sample yields about 410,000 distinct CDR3 sequences, of which roughly 14% are seen a single time; roughly 13% belongs to the top ten. Sequenced material: blood. The source is a man younger than 35 with Graves' ophthalmopathy.

This clonotype was recorded a few times. The chain joins TRBV6-5 to TRBJ2-1; D gene unclear. V lost 0 bases and J 10 bases, leaving 7 bases between the germline ends. The CDR3 sequence is 12 residues long. CDR1 and CDR2 from the germline V gene are MNHEY and SVGAGI. The CDR3 reads CASSYSGVEQFF. CDR3 in DNA: TGTGCCAGCAGTTACTCGGGCGTGGAGCAGTTCTTC.

This clonotype was seen ten or more times. This rearrangement joins TRBV27 to TRBJ2-2, with a weak D call TRBD1 (5 bases). This CDR3 region has 13 residues. The germline V and J ends were trimmed by 5 bases and 7 bases, with 11 bases remaining between them. From germline, CDR1 is MNHEY and CDR2 SMNVEV (reference sequence). This CDR3 is CASSTQGIGELFF. CDR3 coding DNA: TGTGCCAGCAGTACCCAGGGCATCGGGGAGCTGTTTTTT.

This clonotype has a count of ten or more. This rearrangement joins TRBV11-2 to TRBJ2-1; no clear D gene. This CDR3 is built from 15 residues. Germline assignment: CDR1 SGHAT and CDR2 FQNNGV. V lost 1 base to trimming and J lost 7 bases, with 14 bases between them. For the CDR3, the DNA is TGTGCCAGCAGCTTAGCGCCTCGGCTAGGTAATGAGCAGTTCTTC. Its translation: CASSLAPRLGNEQFF.

This rearrangement joins TRBV7-9 to TRBJ2-7; D is uncertain. Trimming took off 5 bases at V and 0 bases at J, with 17 bases between the two ends. This CDR3 spans 16 amino acids. Germline values: CDR1 SEHNR, CDR2 FQNEAQ (reference sequence). The CDR3 loop is CASSPPFLGSSYEQYF. CDR3 sequence (DNA): TGTGCCAGCAGCCCCCCGTTCCTTGGCAGCTCCTACGAGCAGTACTTC.

In this sample, this clonotype turned up a few times. This chain uses TRBV19 with TRBJ2-3, with 10 bases identical to TRBD1. V shed 5 bases and J 3 bases; nucleotides not matched to a gene: 8. CDR1 is LNHDA and CDR2 is SQIVND in the germline V gene (reference sequence). The CDR3 loop spans 16 amino acids. The DNA of the CDR3 is TGTGCCAGTAGTCCAATCCCGGGACAGGGGACAGATACGCAGTATTTT. Protein product: CASSPIPGQGTDTQYF.

This clonotype was found many times. The chain combines TRBV12-3 or TRBV12-4 with TRBJ1-1; D gene uncertain. This CDR3 spans 14 amino acids. The V end lost 3 bases, the J end lost 1 base, and 9 bases lay between the germline ends. CDR3 protein: CASSLAGWNTEAFF. The CDR3 coding sequence is TGTGCCAGCAGTTTGGCAGGATGGAACACTGAAGCTTTCTTT.

This clonotype was recorded many times. The chain links TRBV3-1 to TRBJ1-1; unclear D gene. V lost 5 bases and J lost 1, with 8 bases in between. CDR1 and CDR2 from the germline V gene are LGHDT and YNNKEL (reference sequence). This CDR3 is 13 amino acids long. The CDR3 sequence is CASSYGKNTEAFF. The CDR3 DNA reads TGTGCCAGCAGCTATGGAAAGAACACTGAAGCTTTCTTT.

V gene TRBV27 combines with J gene TRBJ1-1; no firm D call. The CDR3 is made up of 14 amino acids. Germline V gene sequence: CDR1 MNHEY, CDR2 SMNVEV (reference sequence). V was clipped by 4 bases and J by 0 bases, with 9 bases between them. CDR3 in amino acids: CASSYNIVNTEAFF. The CDR3 DNA sequence: TGTGCCAGCAGTTACAACATAGTGAACACTGAAGCTTTCTTT.

The sample holds many counts of this clonotype. The chain combines TRBV2 with TRBJ2-7; unclear D gene. CDR1 SNHLY and CDR2 FYNNEI come from the germline V gene. Deletions cut 4 bases from V and 5 bases from J, with 6 bases between. CDR3 length: 11 residues. CDR3 sequence: CASSVFHEQYF. The CDR3 nucleotides read TGTGCCAGCAGTGTTTTTCACGAGCAGTACTTC.

This clonotype was picked up many times. The rearrangement joins TRBV12-3 or TRBV12-4 to TRBJ2-1; D gene uncertain. V lost 10 bases, J lost 0 bases, and 10 bases lay in between. The CDR3 covers 13 residues. CDR3 in amino acids: CATFHSSYNEQFF. CDR3 coding DNA: TGTGCCACCTTCCACAGCTCCTACAATGAGCAGTTCTTC.

This clonotype was seen repeatedly, ten times or more. The chain uses TRBV5-6 and TRBJ1-1; no definite D call. The CDR3 extends over 15 amino acids. V lost 6 bases and J 2 bases, leaving 17 bases between the germline ends. Germline assignment: CDR1 SGHDT and CDR2 YYEEEE. The CDR3 DNA is TGTGCCAGCACCATTTTTTATCCACCCAACACTGAAGCTTTCTTT. It is translated as CASTIFYPPNTEAFF. Variable domain in full (rest from reference TRBV5-6 and TRBJ1-1): DAGVTQSPTHLIKTRGQQVTLRCSPKSGHDTVSWYQQALGQGPQFIFQYYEEEERQRGNFPDRFSGHQFPNYSSELNVNALLLGDSALYLCASTIFYPPNTEAFFGQGTRLTVV.

This clonotype was seen at least ten times. The chain carries TRBV29-1 and TRBJ2-5; D is perhaps TRBD1 (7 bases). This CDR3 comprises 16 residues. V was trimmed by 4 bases and J by 1 base, leaving 19 bases between them. Germline CDR1 and CDR2: SQVTM and ANQGSEA. The CDR3 region has the DNA TGCAGCGTTGCCTCCTTCAGGGGGGACCCCCAAGAGACCCAGTACTTC. The encoded protein is CSVASFRGDPQETQYF.

This clonotype was seen repeatedly, ten times or more. The chain joins TRBV5-1 to TRBJ2-1; 8 bases line up with TRBD2. The CDR3 contains 16 residues. Germline V gene data show CDR1 as SGHRS and CDR2 as YFSETQ. The ends lost 0 bases at V and 4 bases at J; junction bases unmatched: 6. The CDR3 DNA is TGCGCCAGCAGCTTGGCCCCAGCGGGAGAATACAATGAGCAGTTCTTC. Translation: CASSLAPAGEYNEQFF.

On this clonotype itself: A junction end diverges from the germline sequence, so it may reflect a read error. The rearrangement joins TRBV10-2 to TRBJ1-2; D remains unclear. The CDR3 is 12 residues long. CDR1 and CDR2 from the germline V gene are WSHSY and SAAADI. The CDR3: CASSESSDGYAF. CDR3 nucleotide sequence: TGCGCCAGCAGTGAGTCTAGCGATGGCTACGCCTTC.

This clonotype was detected many times. CDR3: CASSFTSGRPYEQYF. As DNA, the CDR3 is TGTGCCAGCAGCTTCACTAGCGGGAGGCCCTACGAGCAGTACTTC. This chain uses TRBV11-1 with TRBJ2-7, with 12 bases that match TRBD2. The CDR3 length is 15 residues. The V segment lost 3 bases and the J segment 2 bases; nucleotides outside the gene matches: 2. Germline V gene lookup returns CDR1 SGHAT and CDR2 FQDESV (reference sequence).

The table lists this clonotype with many counts. The chain carries TRBV18 and TRBJ2-3; D might be TRBD2 (5 bases). Trimming removed 6 bases from V and 1 base from J, with 17 bases in between. CDR3 length: 16 residues. Germline CDR1 KGHSH, CDR2 LQKENI. CDR3 nucleotides: TGTGCCAGCTCGCCCCGTTCGGACTGGGGCACAGATACGCAGTATTTT. It specifies CASSPRSDWGTDTQYF.

The rearrangement joins TRBV10-3 to TRBJ2-1; TRBD2 aligns across 10 bases. There are 17 residues in the CDR3. The V gene's germline CDR1 is ENHRY and CDR2 SYGVKD. The V and J ends lost 4 bases and 0 bases, in that order; junction bases with no gene match: 6. DNA of the CDR3: TGTGCCATCAGTGGGGCCGGACTAGCGGTCTCCTACAATGAGCAGTTCTTC. Encoded protein: CAISGAGLAVSYNEQFF.

This clonotype was observed many times. The chain combines TRBV11-2 with TRBJ1-2, with D tentatively TRBD1 (6 bases). CDR3 length: 16 amino acids. The V gene's germline CDR1 is SGHAT and CDR2 FQNNGV. With 4 bases removed from V and 5 bases from J, the gap between germline ends came to 20 bases. The CDR3 DNA reads TGTGCCAGCAGCTCTAACTCTGGGGGGCATAGTTATGGCTACACCTTC. This encodes CASSSNSGGHSYGYTF.

The chain joins TRBV20-1 to TRBJ2-3; D not resolved. V was pared by 3 bases and J by 2 bases, with 18 bases between. Germline lookup yields CDR1 DFQATT and CDR2 SNEGSKA (reference sequence). This CDR3 is built from 16 residues. CDR3 nucleotides: TGCAGTGCTAGCCCCCTAACCGTTCTAAACACAGATACGCAGTATTTT. This encodes CSASPLTVLNTDTQYF.

This clonotype was counted many times. The chain joins TRBV3-1 to TRBJ1-1; D is perhaps TRBD1 (5 bases). CDR1 and CDR2 from the germline V gene are LGHDT and YNNKEL (reference sequence). The V end lost 1 base, the J end lost 1 base, and 7 bases lay between the germline ends. The CDR3 sequence is 14 residues long. CDR3 sequence reads: CASSQGGQNTEAFF. The CDR3 DNA sequence: TGTGCCAGCAGCCAAGGGGGCCAGAACACTGAAGCTTTCTTT. Full variable domain (rest looked up from reference TRBV3-1 and TRBJ1-1): DTAVSQTPKYLVTQMGNDKSIKCEQNLGHDTMYWYKQDSKKFLKIMFSYNNKELIINETVPNRFSPKSPDKAHLNLHINSLELGDSAVYFCASSQGGQNTEAFFGQGTRLTVV.

There are a few counts of this clonotype. DNA for the CDR3: TGCGCCAGCAGCTTGTCTGGTCCCTATGGCTACACCTTC. Translation gives CASSLSGPYGYTF. The V gene is TRBV5-1, the J gene TRBJ1-2; D is undetermined. Trimming pared 1 base from V and 4 bases from J, leaving 8 bases between. The CDR3 loop spans 13 amino acids. Germline V gene data show CDR1 as SGHRS and CDR2 as YFSETQ.